The sequence of this TCR beta chain was determined in a study of beta chain features in type 1 diabetes. Overall study context: Healthy donors and patients had similar age, gender and cell yields.

Details on this clone: Antigen specificity is unknown.

Expressed TCRB transcripts were sequenced because the entire RNA isolate underwent reverse transcription. There were about 3.5 million reads on average in the naive, central memory and regulatory T cell samples. Produced via immunoSEQ multiplex PCR; TCRdb's table is partial and in-frame only. The data contain 500,000 to 850,000 clones, over 11% of them singletons. Study-level results: Among patients with Type 1 diabetes, TCRB CDR3s were moderately but significantly shorter in every one of the four CD4+ subsets. Insertions were fewer and deletions more numerous at VDJ junctions in type 1 diabetes patients.

The CDR3 totals 16 residues. V gave up 4 bases and J gave up 4 bases, with 17 bases separating them. Germline loops: CDR1 MNHEY, CDR2 SVGAGI. Sequencing input: naive CD4+ T cells from blood. J is TRBJ2-1 and V is TRBV6-5, with a tentative D call TRBD1 (5 bases). The clonotype originates from a man in his late teens or twenties with type 1 diabetes. The CDR3 here is CASSSLHSDSYNEQFF. CDR3 DNA sequence: TGTGCCAGCAGTTCTTTACACTCCGACAGTTACAATGAGCAGTTCTTC.